This T cell receptor beta chain was sequenced in a study of blood T cell repertoires in COVID-19. The V end was cut by 6 bases, the J end by 2 bases, with 11 bases between. This CDR3 is built from 14 residues. Germline V lookup: CDR1 LNHDA, CDR2 SQIVND (reference sequence). The protocol was immunoSEQ multiplex PCR, while the TCRdb copy is restricted to in-frame clones and leaves out a portion. The table shows fewer than 150,000 clones, with approximately 87% occurring only once. The TCR originated in a woman in her forties with acute or convalescent COVID-19. Sequenced material: peripheral blood. The V call is TRBV19, the J call TRBJ1-5, with TRBD1 as a possible D gene (6 bases). CDR3 coding DNA: TGTGCCAGTAGGCAGGGGCTGGGCAATCAGCCCCAGCATTTT. Translating gives CASRQGLGNQPQHF.